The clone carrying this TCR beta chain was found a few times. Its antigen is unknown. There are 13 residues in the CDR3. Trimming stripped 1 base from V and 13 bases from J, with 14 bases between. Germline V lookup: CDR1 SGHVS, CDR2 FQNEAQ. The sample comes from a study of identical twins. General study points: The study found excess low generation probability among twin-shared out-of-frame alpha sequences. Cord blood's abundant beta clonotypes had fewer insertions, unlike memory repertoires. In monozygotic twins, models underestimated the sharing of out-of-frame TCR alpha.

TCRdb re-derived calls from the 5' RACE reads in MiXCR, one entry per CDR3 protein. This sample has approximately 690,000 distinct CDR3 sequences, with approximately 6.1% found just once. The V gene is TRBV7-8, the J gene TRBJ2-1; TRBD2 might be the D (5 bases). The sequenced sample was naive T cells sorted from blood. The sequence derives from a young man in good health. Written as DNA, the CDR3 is TGTGCCAGCAGCTTAGGAGGGAGCTCCTCCCAGTTCTTC. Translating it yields CASSLGGSSSQFF.